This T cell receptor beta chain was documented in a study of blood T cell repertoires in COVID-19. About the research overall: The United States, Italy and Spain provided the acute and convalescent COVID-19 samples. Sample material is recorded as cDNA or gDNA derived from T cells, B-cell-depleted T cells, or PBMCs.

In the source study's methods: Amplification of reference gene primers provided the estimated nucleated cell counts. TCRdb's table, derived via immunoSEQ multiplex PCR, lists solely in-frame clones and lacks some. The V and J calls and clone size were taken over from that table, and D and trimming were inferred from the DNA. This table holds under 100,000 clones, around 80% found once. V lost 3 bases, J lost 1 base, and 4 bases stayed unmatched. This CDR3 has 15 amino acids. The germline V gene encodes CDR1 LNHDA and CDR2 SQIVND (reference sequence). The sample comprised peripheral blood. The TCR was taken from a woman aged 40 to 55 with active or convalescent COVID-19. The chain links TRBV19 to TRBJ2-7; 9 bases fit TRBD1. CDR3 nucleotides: TGTGCCAGTAGTATCGGACAGGGGATTTCCTACGAGCAGTACTTC. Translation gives CASSIGQGISYEQYF.